The clone carrying this T cell receptor beta chain was detected only a few times. Antigen: not known. These data are taken from a study of cytomegalovirus exposure and HLA in healthy donors. Findings and limits, study-wide: CMV serostatus alone was available as immune exposure information.

Primers included in the PCR were 60 Vbeta and 13 Jbeta primers. Sequencing was performed with immunoSEQ multiplex PCR; in TCRdb, only in-frame clones are kept and a portion is missing. This table has about 98,000 clones, roughly 70% appearing once. The study sampled nominally healthy donors, though unrecorded immune exposures were likely. CDR3 size: 15 residues. The V gene's germline CDR1 is SGHDT and CDR2 YYEEEE. J gave up 2 bases and V 0 bases, and 2 bases lay outside the gene matches. This chain joins TRBV5-6 and TRBJ1-5; 7 positions agree with TRBD1. The specimen sequenced was PBMCs. The TCR sequence derives from a man aged 50-59 years in good health and CMV-seronegative. CDR3 coding DNA: TGTGCCAGCAGCTTGGAGGGGACAGGCAATCAGCCCCAGCATTTT. Its protein product is CASSLEGTGNQPQHF.